This T cell receptor (beta chain) was identified during a study of graft-versus-host responses after intestinal transplantation (dated by TCRdb to the early 2020s). Regarding the study in general: Recipients received multivisceral, liver-intestinal, or isolated intestinal transplants. Every recipient was given anti-thymocyte globulin induction, then maintenance tacrolimus and steroids for around three years. Graft-versus-host and host-versus-graft alloreactive T cell clones were tracked in the graft, circulation and bone marrow after intestinal transplantation using bulk TCR-beta CDR3 sequencing. Alloreactive clones were identified by sequencing pre-transplant mixed lymphocyte reaction products and comparing these products with unstimulated pre-transplant donor and recipient T cells. A cohort of 20 to 25 intestinal transplant recipients, including one retransplant, was enrolled, and a few patients lacking pretransplant specimens were excluded. Donor T cell macrochimerism was defined as a peak of at least 4% donor T cells among recipient peripheral blood mononuclear cells. Rather than going through the commercial service, samples from a few later patients were sequenced in-house on an Illumina MiSeq and processed with MiXCR.

With respect to this clone: Its antigen remains undetermined. No base-level quality is on record; no much larger clone is a single base apart.

Library preparation was by the immunoSEQ multiplex PCR assay. In most patients, genomic DNA was isolated using the Qiagen DNeasy Blood and Tissue Kit and sent frozen to Adaptive Biotechnologies for TCR sequencing. For most patients, genomic DNA was subjected to high-throughput TCR-beta CDR3 sequencing by Adaptive Biotechnologies. As for the authors' bioinformatics: TCR sequencing data for over 15 patients were retrieved from Adaptive's ImmunoSEQ software; three other patients were processed with MiXCR and VDJtools. CD4 versus CD8 sorting errors were corrected by removing sequences found in both subsets at a frequency ratio below 5:1. CDR3 nucleotide sequences shared by donor and recipient were removed because the origin of these sequences could not be assigned. To be classed as alloreactive, a clone needed at least 2-fold expansion over unstimulated cells and a minimum CFSE-low frequency of 0.002% (template counts) or 0.001% (read counts). A clone was considered mappable if detected in the sequenced pre-transplant spleen, lymph node, or MLR CFSE-low populations of the donor or recipient. The cumulative frequency of alloreactive clones was calculated as a percentage of all sequences, weighted by copy number. Held by TCRdb, this immuneACCESS table contains in-frame sequences only and omits some clones. Under half of the omission traces to an unresolved V gene where checked; the cause of the rest is unknown. D and trimming come from the DNA, and the V and J calls and clone size come from that table. In all, the sample holds over 100,000 clones, and around 94% of those were seen once. The ten largest make up about 0.25% of the sample.

What this sample's time point label stands for: cells obtained before transplantation from donor or recipient. CD3+CD4+ and CD3+CD8+ populations were FACS-sorted from unstimulated pre-transplant donor and recipient cells taken from spleen or lymph nodes. CDR1 and CDR2 are read off the germline V gene as SGDLS and YYNGEE. For this chain, trimming is 3 bases at the V end and 7 bases at the J end, and the number of junction bases without a gene match is 3. From its cysteine to its phenylalanine, the CDR3 spans 14 amino acids. Only the CDR3 DNA stays, 42 bases, in frame from base 1. Overall study outcomes, separate from this receptor: GvH clones were detected in recipient bone marrow, and some appeared earlier in ileal mucosa or blood, consistent with an intestinal mucosal origin. Early after transplant, peak levels of circulating GvH clones were found to be associated with declines in HvG clones. High GvH to HvG T cell clonal ratios were observed in the allografts of patients with donor T cell macrochimerism. The conclusions were limited by the relatively low number and heterogeneity of the intestinal transplant patients.

The V gene is TRBV9 and the J gene is TRBJ2-5, with 13 junctional bases fitting TRBD2. The sequenced sample was unstimulated CD4+ T cells sorted from spleen or lymph node cells, obtained before transplant. This TCR came from a human donor who was the organ donor for an intestinal transplant. This receptor has the CDR3 CASSGRTSGGTQYF. The DNA is TGTGCCAGCAGCGGGCGGACTAGCGGGGGGACCCAGTACTTC.